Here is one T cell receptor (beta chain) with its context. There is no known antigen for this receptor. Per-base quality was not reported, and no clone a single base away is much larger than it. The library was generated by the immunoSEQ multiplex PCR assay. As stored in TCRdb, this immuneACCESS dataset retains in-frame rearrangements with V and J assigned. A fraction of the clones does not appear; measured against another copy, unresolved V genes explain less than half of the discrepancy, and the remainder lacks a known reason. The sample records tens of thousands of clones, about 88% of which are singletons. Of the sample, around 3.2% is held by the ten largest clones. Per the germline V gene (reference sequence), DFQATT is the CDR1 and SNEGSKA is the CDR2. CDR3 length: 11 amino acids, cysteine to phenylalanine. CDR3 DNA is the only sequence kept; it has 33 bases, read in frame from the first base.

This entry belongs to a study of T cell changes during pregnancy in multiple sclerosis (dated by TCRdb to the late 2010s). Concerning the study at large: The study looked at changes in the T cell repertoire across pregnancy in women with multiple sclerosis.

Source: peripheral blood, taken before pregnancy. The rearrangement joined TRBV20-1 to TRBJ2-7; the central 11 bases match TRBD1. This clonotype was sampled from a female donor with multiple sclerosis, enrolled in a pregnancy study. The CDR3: CSGQGAYEQYF. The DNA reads TGCAGCGGACAGGGGGCTTACGAGCAGTACTTC.